This T cell receptor beta chain was recovered during a study of cytomegalovirus exposure and HLA in healthy donors. Study outcomes and limitations: TCR beta sequences reportedly predicted the HLA-A and HLA-B alleles of most subjects accurately. The authors considered a cluster of highly shared sequence variants likely to be a sequencing artifact. In an earlier analysis, productive rearrangement rates for most beta V segments clustered near 87% or 30%.

The ends lost 5 bases at V and 1 base at J; junction bases unmatched: 8. The CDR3 consists of 16 residues. Germline-derived CDR1 and CDR2 are MNHEY and SMNVEV (reference sequence). Primers included in the PCR were 60 Vbeta and 13 Jbeta primers. Some clones are missing from TCRdb's copy, which holds only in-frame ones; the method was immunoSEQ multiplex PCR. The repertoire holds 150,000 to 200,000 clones, approximately 86% seen once, with 1.5% to 2% in the top ten. With regard to this clone: Its antigen is undetermined.

What was sequenced was PBMCs. This TCR derives from a woman aged 18-29 years in good health and CMV-seronegative. This rearrangement joins TRBV27 to TRBJ2-1; the match to TRBD2 covers 7 bases. The CDR3 protein is CASSPLSGVSYNEQFF. The CDR3 DNA is TGTGCCAGCAGTCCCTTGAGCGGGGTTTCCTACAATGAGCAGTTCTTC.